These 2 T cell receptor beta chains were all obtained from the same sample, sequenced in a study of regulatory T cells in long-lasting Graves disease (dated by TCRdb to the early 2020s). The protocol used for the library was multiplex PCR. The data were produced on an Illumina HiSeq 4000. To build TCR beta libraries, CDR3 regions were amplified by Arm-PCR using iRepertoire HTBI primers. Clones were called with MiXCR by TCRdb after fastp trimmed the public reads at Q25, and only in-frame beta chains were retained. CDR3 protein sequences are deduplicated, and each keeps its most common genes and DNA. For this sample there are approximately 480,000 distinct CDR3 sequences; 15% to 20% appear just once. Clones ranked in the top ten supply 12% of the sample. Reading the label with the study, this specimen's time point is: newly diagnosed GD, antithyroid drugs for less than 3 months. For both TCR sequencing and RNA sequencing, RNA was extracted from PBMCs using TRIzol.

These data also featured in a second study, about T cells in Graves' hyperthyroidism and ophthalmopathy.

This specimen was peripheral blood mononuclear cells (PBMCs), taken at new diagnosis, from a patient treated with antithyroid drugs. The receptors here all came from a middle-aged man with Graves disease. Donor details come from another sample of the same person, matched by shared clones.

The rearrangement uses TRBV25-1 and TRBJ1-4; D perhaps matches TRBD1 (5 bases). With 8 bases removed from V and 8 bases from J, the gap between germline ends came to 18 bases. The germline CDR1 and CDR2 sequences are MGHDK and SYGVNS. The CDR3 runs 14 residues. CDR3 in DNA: TGTGCCAGCTCTCCCGGGCCCCGGGGGGAAAAACTGTTTTTT. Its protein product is CASSPGPRGEKLFF.

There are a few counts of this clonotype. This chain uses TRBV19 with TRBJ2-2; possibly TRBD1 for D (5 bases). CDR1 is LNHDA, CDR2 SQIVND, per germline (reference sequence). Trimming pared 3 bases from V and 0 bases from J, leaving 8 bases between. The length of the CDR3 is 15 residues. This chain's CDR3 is CASSMAGPNTGELFF. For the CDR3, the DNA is TGTGCCAGTAGTATGGCAGGGCCGAACACCGGGGAGCTGTTTTTT.